The 6 T cell receptor beta chains below all came from one sample that was sequenced in a study of regulatory T cells in long-lasting Graves disease. Arm-PCR with iRepertoire HTBI primers amplified the CDR3 regions for these TCR beta libraries. TCRdb re-called the multiplex PCR reads with MiXCR, one entry per CDR3 protein. This table has 400,000 to 450,000 distinct CDR3 sequences, about 15% appearing once. As for time point: newly diagnosed GD, antithyroid drugs for less than 3 months. PBMC-derived RNA was used for the TCR library. The same data also went into a second study, on T cells in Graves' hyperthyroidism and ophthalmopathy.

The source was peripheral blood mononuclear cells (PBMCs), collected at new diagnosis, from a patient treated with antithyroid drugs. Source of these receptors: a woman aged 25 to 39 with Graves disease.

This clonotype was detected only a few times. The chain carries TRBV5-1 and TRBJ1-6; D is unresolved. CDR1 SGHRS and CDR2 YFSETQ come from the germline V gene. The CDR3 loop spans 16 amino acids. The V end lost 0 bases, the J end lost 10 bases, and 17 bases lay between the germline ends. CDR3 residues: CASSLEGGLTGSPLHF. The CDR3 region has the DNA TGCGCCAGCAGCTTGGAGGGCGGTTTAACCGGGTCACCCCTCCACTTT.

This clonotype was seen more than once but under ten times. The V and J genes are TRBV29-1 and TRBJ1-1; 9 positions agree with TRBD1. The germline V gene has CDR1 SQVTM and CDR2 ANQGSEA. This CDR3 contains 13 residues. Trimming at V came to 6 bases and at J to 2 bases, leaving 4 bases not matched to a gene. The CDR3 region has the DNA TGCAGCGTCTCACAGGGGGCCAACACTGAAGCTTTCTTT. It encodes CSVSQGANTEAFF.

This clonotype was detected many times. The chain links TRBV7-9 to TRBJ2-7; D gene unclear. Germline CDR1 SEHNR, CDR2 FQNEAQ (reference sequence). This CDR3 contains 14 residues. Trimming cost V 5 bases and J 3 bases, with 14 bases left between them. The CDR3 DNA reads TGTGCCAGCAGCCCGAACCGACCCGACTACGAGCAGTACTTC. Protein product: CASSPNRPDYEQYF.

This clonotype has just a few counts. The V call is TRBV6-1, the J call TRBJ2-2, with no clear D. This CDR3 has 14 residues. V was trimmed by 7 bases and J by 2 bases, leaving 11 bases between them. Germline CDR1 reads MNHNS; CDR2 reads SASEGT. The CDR3 loop is CASKGGFNTGELFF. The CDR3 DNA sequence: TGTGCCAGCAAGGGCGGATTCAACACCGGGGAGCTGTTTTTT.

Many counts were recorded for this clonotype. The rearrangement uses TRBV19 and TRBJ2-3, with TRBD2 matching 7 bases. CDR3 length: 16 amino acids. J was trimmed by 3 bases and V by 5 bases; bases with no gene match: 11. CDR1 is LNHDA, CDR2 SQIVND, per germline (reference sequence). The CDR3 reads CASSVPTGGSTDTQYF. Written as DNA, the CDR3 is TGTGCCAGTAGTGTTCCCACTGGCGGGAGTACAGATACGCAGTATTTT. The complete variable domain, with remaining parts taken from reference TRBV19 and TRBJ2-3, reads DGGITQSPKYLFRKEGQNVTLSCEQNLNHDAMYWYRQDPGQGLRLIYYSQIVNDFQKGDIAEGYSVSREKKESFPLTVTSAQKNPTAFYLCASSVPTGGSTDTQYFGPGTRLTVL.

This clonotype was seen more than once but under ten times. The V call is TRBV27, the J call TRBJ2-5; TRBD1 or TRBD2 may be the D gene (5 bases each). This CDR3 has 14 amino acids. The ends were cut back, 5 bases at V and 5 bases at J, with 15 bases in the middle. Germline lookup yields CDR1 MNHEY and CDR2 SMNVEV (reference sequence). Here the CDR3 DNA reads TGTGCCAGCAGTCCGGGGACCGGTTTTGAGACCCAGTACTTC. It is translated as CASSPGTGFETQYF.